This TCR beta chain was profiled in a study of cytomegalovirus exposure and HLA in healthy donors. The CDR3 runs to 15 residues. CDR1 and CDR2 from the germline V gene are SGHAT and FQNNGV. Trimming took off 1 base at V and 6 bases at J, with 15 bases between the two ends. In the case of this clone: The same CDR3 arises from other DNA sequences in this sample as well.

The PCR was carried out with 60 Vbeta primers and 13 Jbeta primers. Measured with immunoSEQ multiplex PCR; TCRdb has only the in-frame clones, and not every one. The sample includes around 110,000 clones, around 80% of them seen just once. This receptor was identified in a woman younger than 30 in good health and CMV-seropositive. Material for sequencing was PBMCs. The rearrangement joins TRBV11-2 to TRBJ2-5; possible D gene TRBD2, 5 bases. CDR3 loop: CASSLVRGRVQTQYF. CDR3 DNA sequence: TGTGCCAGCAGCTTAGTTCGGGGTAGGGTCCAGACCCAGTACTTC. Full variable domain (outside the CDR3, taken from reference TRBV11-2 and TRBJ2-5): EAGVAQSPRYKIIEKRQSVAFWCNPISGHATLYWYQQILGQGPKLLIQFQNNGVVDDSQLPKDRFSAERLKGVDSTLKIQPAKLEDSAVYLCASSLVRGRVQTQYFGPGTRLLVL.